This T cell receptor beta chain was sequenced in a study of blood T cells in healthy people across ages. The V end was cut by 1 base, the J end by 4 bases, with 13 bases between. The CDR3 is 15 amino acids. Germline CDR1 reads SEHNR; CDR2 reads FQNEAQ (reference sequence). A second 7 to 11 cycle PCR used barcoded and J-beta primers. A template-switch adaptor containing 12 random nucleotides labeled each cDNA molecule. TCRdb analysed the 5' RACE reads with MiXCR anew, one entry per CDR3 protein. Of roughly 1,000,000 distinct CDR3 sequences in the sample, approximately 26% were seen once. The sample also formed part of further work on T cells of mothers and their children.

The clonotype comes from a girl aged 2-15 years in good health. The sample taken for sequencing was blood. The chain employs TRBV7-9 and TRBJ1-2; D gene unclear. As DNA, the CDR3 is TGTGCCAGCAGCTTAGGCTGGCAGGACGGCTATGGCTACACCTTC. It is translated as CASSLGWQDGYGYTF.